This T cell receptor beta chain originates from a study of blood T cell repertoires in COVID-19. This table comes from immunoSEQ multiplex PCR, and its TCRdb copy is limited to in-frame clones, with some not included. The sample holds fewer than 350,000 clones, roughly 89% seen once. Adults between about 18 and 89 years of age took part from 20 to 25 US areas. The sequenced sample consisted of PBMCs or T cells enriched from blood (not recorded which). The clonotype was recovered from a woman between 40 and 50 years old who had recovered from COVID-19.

The CDR3 here is CASSDPGTSVPEQYF. CDR3 bases: TGTGCCAGTAGTGACCCCGGGACTAGCGTCCCCGAGCAGTACTTC. The chain uses TRBV19 and TRBJ2-7; 10 positions match TRBD2. The ends lost 5 bases at V and 6 bases at J; junction bases unmatched: 10. The CDR3 runs to 15 residues. CDR1 and CDR2 (germline): LNHDA, SQIVND (reference sequence). Supplemented by reference TRBV19 and TRBJ2-7, the full variable domain reads DGGITQSPKYLFRKEGQNVTLSCEQNLNHDAMYWYRQDPGQGLRLIYYSQIVNDFQKGDIAEGYSVSREKKESFPLTVTSAQKNPTAFYLCASSDPGTSVPEQYFGPGTRLTVT.